What follows are 29 T cell receptor beta chains derived from one specimen sequenced in a study of cytomegalovirus exposure and HLA in healthy donors. The PCR made use of 60 Vbeta and 13 Jbeta primers. The assay was immunoSEQ multiplex PCR, and TCRdb's table has in-frame clones only and misses some. The table lists approximately 140,000 clones, roughly 81% of them singletons. The sample was PBMCs. The receptors come from a female donor in good health and CMV-seronegative.

The V and J genes are TRBV6-1 and TRBJ2-1; TRBD2 matches at 7 bases. After removal of 4 bases from V and 10 bases from J, the junction contained 7 bases not matched to a gene. Germline V gives CDR1 MNHNS, CDR2 SASEGT. The CDR3 is made up of 13 amino acids. CDR3 sequence reads: CASSATTGGEQFF. The CDR3 DNA reads as TGTGCCAGCAGTGCAACAACGGGGGGAGAGCAGTTCTTC.

The chain is built from TRBV5-1 and TRBJ1-1; 9 bases are shared with TRBD1. Germline lookup yields CDR1 SGHRS and CDR2 YFSETQ. Trimming removed 0 bases from V and 1 base from J; junction bases left unmatched: 16. The CDR3 loop spans 20 amino acids. CDR3 amino acids: CASSLGAVRGQGVRNTEAFF. In nucleotides, the CDR3 is TGCGCCAGCAGCTTGGGGGCGGTAAGGGGACAGGGCGTGCGGAACACTGAAGCTTTCTTT.

The gene calls are TRBV5-1 and TRBJ2-5, with 8 bases aligning to TRBD2. Losses at the gene ends were 3 bases for V and 7 bases for J; bases not matched to a gene: 11. CDR1 and CDR2 from the germline V gene are SGHRS and YFSETQ. The CDR3 length is 15 residues. The CDR3 DNA reads TGCGCCAGCAGCTCCACTAGCGGTGGACTCGGGACCCAGTACTTC. Its protein is CASSSTSGGLGTQYF.

The rearrangement joins TRBV2 to TRBJ2-3; D might be TRBD1 (5 bases). This CDR3 has 16 amino acids. V gave up 3 bases and J gave up 2 bases, with 15 bases separating them. CDR1 is SNHLY and CDR2 is FYNNEI in the germline V gene. Written as DNA, the CDR3 is TGTGCCAGCAGTGAGGGGATGGGGCAGCACACAGATACGCAGTATTTT. It translates to CASSEGMGQHTDTQYF.

This clone was detected a few times. This chain uses TRBV5-4 with TRBJ2-1; 13 bases fit TRBD2. The CDR3 runs 16 residues. The V gene's germline CDR1 is SGHNT and CDR2 YYREEE (reference sequence). V was clipped by 3 bases and J by 1 base; unmatched bases: 1. CDR3 sequence reads: CASSSGLAGSYNEQFF. CDR3 nucleotide sequence: TGTGCCAGCAGCTCGGGACTAGCGGGGTCCTACAATGAGCAGTTCTTC.

This clone showed up just once. V gene TRBV29-1 combines with J gene TRBJ2-7, with TRBD2 matching 7 bases. V gave up 3 bases and J gave up 2 bases; unmatched junction bases: 10. Looked up from germline, CDR1 is SQVTM and CDR2 is ANQGSEA. This CDR3 has 15 amino acids. Written as DNA, the CDR3 is TGCAGCGTTGATTTCTTGGGGGGGGATACCTACGAGCAGTACTTC. Translation gives CSVDFLGGDTYEQYF.

To note about this clone: Within the sample, other DNA sequences also encode this same CDR3. The J gene is TRBJ2-7, the V gene TRBV5-1; 8 bases align to TRBD1. Germline CDR1 reads SGHRS; CDR2 reads YFSETQ. The J segment lost 3 bases and the V segment lost 4 bases, leaving 9 bases of the junction unmatched. The CDR3 covers 15 residues. DNA of the CDR3: TGCGCCAGCAGCCTCGGACAGGGTTTCAGCTACGAGCAGTACTTC. This gives the protein CASSLGQGFSYEQYF.

This clone appeared a few times. V usage is TRBV29-1 and J usage is TRBJ1-4; 7 nucleotides agree with TRBD1. Trimming at V came to 6 bases and at J to 3 bases, leaving 1 base not matched to a gene. Germline-derived CDR1 and CDR2 are SQVTM and ANQGSEA. There are 12 residues in the CDR3. The CDR3 nucleotides read TGCAGCGTAGGGACAGCTAATGAAAAACTGTTTTTT. This encodes CSVGTANEKLFF.

V gene TRBV27 combines with J gene TRBJ1-1; D is possibly TRBD1 (6 bases). This CDR3 contains 17 residues. In germline, CDR1 is MNHEY, CDR2 SMNVEV (reference sequence). Trimming removed 3 bases from V and 2 bases from J, with 19 bases in between. CDR3 loop: CASSFLSVAGDNTEAFF. The CDR3 DNA is TGTGCCAGCAGTTTTCTATCAGTGGCAGGGGACAACACTGAAGCTTTCTTT.

V is TRBV12-5 and J is TRBJ1-5; 8 bases agree with TRBD1. CDR3 size: 14 residues. Trimming cost V 1 base and J 4 bases; bases outside gene matches: 0. CDR1 and CDR2 from the germline V gene are LGHNT and FRNRAP. CDR3 in amino acids: CASGLGQGNQPQHF. Written as DNA, the CDR3 is TGTGCTAGTGGTTTGGGACAGGGGAATCAGCCCCAGCATTTT.

The chain is built from TRBV19 and TRBJ2-7; 7 bases line up with TRBD1. CDR1 LNHDA and CDR2 SQIVND come from the germline V gene (reference sequence). V trimming: 10 bases; J trimming: 0 bases; junction bases outside the gene matches: 9. This CDR3 spans 14 amino acids. CDR3 residues: CATSTGKGSYEQYF. Here the CDR3 DNA reads TGTGCCACCTCGACAGGGAAGGGCTCCTACGAGCAGTACTTC.

The J gene is TRBJ1-2, the V gene TRBV6-5; D possibly corresponds to TRBD1 (6 bases). The CDR3 totals 15 residues. CDR1 and CDR2 from the germline V gene are MNHEY and SVGAGI. Trimming pared 6 bases from V and 4 bases from J, leaving 18 bases between. In DNA form, the CDR3 reads TGTGCCAGCAGAGAAAGGGGGGGCAGAGTCTATGGCTACACCTTC. Its protein is CASRERGGRVYGYTF.

The CDR3 protein is CASSGTSGYYEQYF. The CDR3 DNA is TGTGCCAGCAGCGGGACTAGCGGTTATTACGAGCAGTACTTC. The V and J genes are TRBV27 and TRBJ2-7; 11 nucleotides align to TRBD2. The CDR3 is 14 amino acids. After removal of 6 bases from V and 4 bases from J, the junction contained 5 bases not matched to a gene. Germline assignment: CDR1 MNHEY and CDR2 SMNVEV (reference sequence).

The chain carries TRBV2 and TRBJ1-2, with TRBD1 as a possible D gene (6 bases). Per germline, CDR1 SNHLY and CDR2 FYNNEI. V was cut by 6 bases and J by 4 bases, with 18 bases left in between. The CDR3 sequence is 15 residues long. CDR3 DNA sequence: TGTGCCAGCAGAGGGGGGGACACACAATCCTATGGCTACACCTTC. It specifies CASRGGDTQSYGYTF. The variable domain in full, completed from reference TRBV2 and TRBJ1-2, reads EPEVTQTPSHQVTQMGQEVILRCVPISNHLYFYWYRQILGQKVEFLVSFYNNEISEKSEIFDDQFSVERPDGSNFTLKIRSTKLEDSAMYFCASRGGDTQSYGYTFGSGTRLTVV.

Turning to this clone: Other nucleotide sequences from this sample produce the same CDR3. The genes are TRBV6-1 and TRBJ1-1; 8 nucleotides agree with TRBD1. V lost 6 bases and J lost 2; bases outside the gene matches: 5. Germline lookup yields CDR1 MNHNS and CDR2 SASEGT. The CDR3 spans 14 residues. The CDR3 protein is CASSLGQGNTEAFF. The CDR3 nucleotides read TGTGCCAGCAGCCTAGGACAGGGTAACACTGAAGCTTTCTTT.

This chain links TRBV6-1 with TRBJ2-5; D uncertain. Per germline, CDR1 MNHNS and CDR2 SASEGT. The CDR3 has 11 residues. V was cut by 5 bases and J by 5 bases, with 6 bases left in between. CDR3 nucleotides: TGTGCCAGCAGTTCACTGGAGACCCAGTACTTC. It yields the protein CASSSLETQYF.

This chain connects TRBV10-3 to TRBJ2-1; 15 nucleotides line up with TRBD2. The length of the CDR3 is 15 residues. Germline V gene lookup returns CDR1 ENHRY and CDR2 SYGVKD. V gave up 6 bases and J gave up 6 bases; unmatched junction bases: 3. The CDR3 DNA follows: TGTGCCATCAGCCTGGGACTAGCGGGGGGCAATGAGCAGTTCTTC. This gives the protein CAISLGLAGGNEQFF.

This clone is a singleton in its sample. This sequence joins TRBV6-6 and TRBJ2-7; maybe TRBD1 (6 bases). The V and J ends lost 6 bases and 5 bases respectively, with 8 bases between them. CDR3 length equals 11 residues. In germline, CDR1 is MNHNY, CDR2 SVGAGI (reference sequence). The CDR3 is CASSGQNEQYF. CDR3 in DNA: TGTGCCAGCAGCGGACAGAACGAGCAGTACTTC.

Comments on this clone: The sample contains more than one DNA sequence encoding this CDR3. The genes are TRBV6-5 and TRBJ1-1, with 12 bases matching TRBD1. V was pared by 8 bases and J by 3 bases, with 7 bases of the junction left unmatched. CDR3 size: 15 residues. Germline lookup yields CDR1 MNHEY and CDR2 SVGAGI. The CDR3 region is CASRGQGAGDTEAFF. The CDR3 DNA reads as TGTGCCAGCCGGGGACAGGGGGCAGGGGACACTGAAGCTTTCTTT.

V usage is TRBV27 and J usage is TRBJ2-5, with 12 bases fitting TRBD1. TRBJ2-7 explains the end of the DNA better; the J call may be wrong. This CDR3 spans 17 amino acids. CDR1 is MNHEY, CDR2 SMNVEV, per germline (reference sequence). CDR3 protein: CASSLREGTGGRYEQYF. CDR3 nucleotide sequence: TGTGCCAGCAGTCTACGGGAAGGGACAGGGGGCAGGTACGAGCAGTACTTC.

This chain joins TRBV6-5 and TRBJ2-7; 11 bases fit TRBD2. This CDR3 region has 15 residues. Germline-derived CDR1 and CDR2 are MNHEY and SVGAGI. With V trimmed by 2 bases and J by 0 bases, 0 bases remained unmatched. CDR3 sequence: CASSYGTSGSYEQYF. The CDR3 coding sequence is TGTGCCAGCAGTTACGGGACTAGCGGCTCCTACGAGCAGTACTTC.

The CDR3 sequence: CAIRRREGQGEQFF. CDR3 bases: TGTGCCATCAGGAGGCGGGAGGGCCAAGGTGAGCAGTTCTTC. The rearrangement joins TRBV10-3 to TRBJ2-1, with 9 bases that match TRBD2. After removal of 6 bases from V and 9 bases from J, the junction contained 9 bases not matched to a gene. The CDR3 consists of 14 residues. Germline V gene data show CDR1 as ENHRY and CDR2 as SYGVKD.

The chain joins TRBV28 to TRBJ1-2, with 8 bases lining up with TRBD1. V trimming: 7 bases; J trimming: 3 bases; junction bases outside the gene matches: 7. This CDR3 has 14 residues. CDR1 and CDR2 (germline): MDHEN, SYDVKM. CDR3 coding DNA: TGTGCCAGCACCCTGGACAGGGCACACTATGGCTACACCTTC. Amino acid sequence: CASTLDRAHYGYTF.

V is TRBV6-6 and J is TRBJ1-1; tentatively, D is TRBD1 (5 bases). The CDR3 runs to 14 residues. Trimming took off 4 bases at V and 1 base at J, with 10 bases between the two ends. Germline lookup yields CDR1 MNHNY and CDR2 SVGAGI (reference sequence). The CDR3 reads CASSSTVGNTEAFF. CDR3 in DNA: TGTGCCAGCAGTTCGACAGTAGGGAACACTGAAGCTTTCTTT.

The chain has TRBV19 and TRBJ1-1; tentatively, D is TRBD1 (6 bases). CDR3 length: 11 amino acids. V dropped 4 bases and J dropped 7 bases, with 7 bases sitting between them. Germline assignment: CDR1 LNHDA and CDR2 SQIVND (reference sequence). CDR3 residues: CASSRTDEAFF. The CDR3 DNA reads as TGTGCCAGTAGTAGGACAGATGAAGCTTTCTTT.

The CDR3 DNA reads TGTGCCAGCAGCGTAGACCAATTGGGGGGGAGGCCCGGGGAGCTGTTTTTT. It codes for CASSVDQLGGRPGELFF. This rearrangement joins TRBV9 to TRBJ2-2, with TRBD2 matching over 7 bases. The trim removed 0 bases at V and 6 bases at J, leaving 11 bases unmatched. This CDR3 contains 17 residues. Germline loops: CDR1 SGDLS, CDR2 YYNGEE.

V gene TRBV13 combines with J gene TRBJ2-7, with a tentative D call TRBD1 (5 bases). The V gene's germline CDR1 is PRHDT and CDR2 FYEKMQ (reference sequence). Between the trimmed V and J ends, which lost 5 bases and 3 bases, there was a span of 20 bases. The length of the CDR3 is 16 residues. The DNA for the CDR3 is TGTGCCAGCAGCCTAAGAGGAGAGGACAAAAGCTACGAGCAGTACTTC. Amino acids: CASSLRGEDKSYEQYF. The whole variable domain, filled in from reference TRBV13 and TRBJ2-7, reads AAGVIQSPRHLIKEKRETATLKCYPIPRHDTVYWYQQGPGQDPQFLISFYEKMQSDKGSIPDRFSAQQFSDYHSELNMSSLELGDSALYFCASSLRGEDKSYEQYFGPGTRLTVT.

The rearrangement uses TRBV5-4 and TRBJ1-4, with unresolved D. V lost 0 bases to trimming and J lost 3 bases, with 9 bases between them. The germline V gene has CDR1 SGHNT and CDR2 YYREEE (reference sequence). The CDR3 totals 15 residues. The CDR3: CASSLALGANEKLFF. CDR3 sequence (DNA): TGTGCCAGCAGCTTGGCCCTGGGAGCTAATGAAAAACTGTTTTTT.

The rearrangement uses TRBV5-1 and TRBJ2-3; 9 bases are shared with TRBD2. V lost 4 bases, J lost 2 bases, and 5 bases stayed unmatched. Germline V gene data show CDR1 as SGHRS and CDR2 as YFSETQ. This CDR3 has 15 amino acids. CDR3 DNA sequence: TGCGCCAGCAGCGAGCTAGCGGGGACCACAGATACGCAGTATTTT. This gives the protein CASSELAGTTDTQYF.